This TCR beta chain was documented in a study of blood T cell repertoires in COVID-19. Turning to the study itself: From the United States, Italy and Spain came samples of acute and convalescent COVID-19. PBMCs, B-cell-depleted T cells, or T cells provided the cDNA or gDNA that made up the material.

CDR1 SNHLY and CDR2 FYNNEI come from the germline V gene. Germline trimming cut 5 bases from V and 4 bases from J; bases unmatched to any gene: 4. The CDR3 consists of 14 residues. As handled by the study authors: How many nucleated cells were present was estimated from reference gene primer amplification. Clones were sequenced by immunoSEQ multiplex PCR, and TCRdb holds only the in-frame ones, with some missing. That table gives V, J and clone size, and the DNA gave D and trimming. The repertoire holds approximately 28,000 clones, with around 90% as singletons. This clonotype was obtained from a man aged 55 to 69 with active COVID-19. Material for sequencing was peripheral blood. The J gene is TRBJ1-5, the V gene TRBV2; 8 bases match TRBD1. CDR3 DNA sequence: TGTGCCAGCAGTTGGACAGGGTCAAATCAGCCCCAGCATTTT. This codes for CASSWTGSNQPQHF. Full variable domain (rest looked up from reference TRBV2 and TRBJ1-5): EPEVTQTPSHQVTQMGQEVILRCVPISNHLYFYWYRQILGQKVEFLVSFYNNEISEKSEIFDDQFSVERPDGSNFTLKIRSTKLEDSAMYFCASSWTGSNQPQHFGDGTRLSIL.